The 21 T cell receptor beta chains listed next were all sequenced from one sample in a study of T cells in Graves' hyperthyroidism and ophthalmopathy (dated by TCRdb to about 2019). Libraries came from multiplex PCR. Sequencing was performed on an Illumina HiSeq 2000. TCR beta CDR3 regions were amplified from RNA transcripts. The first round of RT-PCR for the TCR CDR3 was performed with the HTBI primer set and the Qiagen OneStep RT-PCR kit. TCRdb reanalyzed the raw reads on its own, using fastp at Q25 for trimming and MiXCR for clone calling, and kept in-frame beta chains. Each CDR3 protein gets just one entry, which takes the most common genes and DNA from the rows behind it. The sample table shows hundreds of thousands of distinct CDR3 sequences, and about 20% are seen once. The top ten constitute about 50% of the sample. Sequenced: blood. The receptor set was obtained from a man aged 40-49 years with Graves' ophthalmopathy.

The chain employs TRBV5-1 and TRBJ2-7; TRBD1 agrees at 8 bases. CDR1 is SGHRS, CDR2 YFSETQ, per germline. With 6 bases clipped from V and 2 bases from J, the junction kept 7 bases outside the gene matches. This CDR3 has 14 residues. The CDR3 here is CASNPGTGPYEQYF. The DNA of the CDR3 is TGCGCCAGCAACCCAGGGACAGGCCCCTACGAGCAGTACTTC.

The V gene is TRBV7-2, the J gene TRBJ2-1; possible D gene TRBD1, 6 bases. CDR1 and CDR2 (germline): SGHTA, FQGNSA. CDR3 length equals 13 residues. V lost 4 bases, J lost 7 bases, and 11 bases lay in between. The CDR3 protein is CASSYDRQNEQFF. CDR3 bases: TGTGCCAGCAGCTATGACAGGCAAAATGAGCAGTTCTTC.

This clonotype was detected ten times or more. The chain carries TRBV11-1 and TRBJ2-7; D is unclear. This CDR3 spans 13 amino acids. The ends were cut back, 3 bases at V and 4 bases at J, with 10 bases in the middle. The germline CDR1 and CDR2 sequences are SGHAT and FQDESV (reference sequence). The CDR3 nucleotides are TGTGCCAGCAGCTTGCCCAAGAGTTACGAGCAGTACTTC. Translation gives CASSLPKSYEQYF.

V and J are TRBV6-1 and TRBJ2-7, with D perhaps matching TRBD1 or TRBD2 (6 bases each). Trimming cost V 7 bases and J 4 bases, with 14 bases left between them. The CDR3 runs 13 residues. CDR1 is MNHNS, CDR2 SASEGT, per germline. DNA of the CDR3: TGTGCCAGCAAAGTTGGGGGGCTGTACGAGCAGTACTTC. Encoded protein: CASKVGGLYEQYF.

This clonotype occurred a few times. This rearrangement joins TRBV7-8 to TRBJ1-1, with 9 bases identical to TRBD1. The V gene's germline CDR1 is SGHVS and CDR2 FQNEAQ. Unmatched junction bases numbered 5, after V lost 4 bases and J lost 5 bases. This CDR3 is built from 14 residues. The chain's CDR3 is CASSSHRGHTEAFF. Written as DNA, the CDR3 is TGTGCCAGCAGCTCCCACAGGGGGCATACTGAAGCTTTCTTT. Using reference TRBV7-8 and TRBJ1-1 for the parts outside the CDR3, the full variable domain is GAGVSQSPRYKVAKRGQDVALRCDPISGHVSLFWYQQALGQGPEFLTYFQNEAQLDKSGLPSDRFFAERPEGSVSTLKIQRTQQEDSAVYLCASSSHRGHTEAFFGQGTRLTVV.

In the case of this clonotype: A junction boundary mismatches the germline segment, possibly from a read error. The gene calls are TRBV24-1 and TRBJ2-5; possibly TRBD1 or TRBD2 for D (6 bases each). The CDR3 length is 15 residues. The germline V gene encodes CDR1 KGHDR and CDR2 SFDVKD. The CDR3 is CATNDFGGPRETQYF. The CDR3 DNA is TGTGCCACCAATGATTTTGGGGGGCCGCGGGAGACCCAGTACTTC.

This clonotype was seen a handful of times. V gene TRBV20-1 combines with J gene TRBJ2-3; 12 positions agree with TRBD2. Germline values: CDR1 DFQATT, CDR2 SNEGSKA (reference sequence). CDR3 size: 15 residues. The V segment lost 6 bases and the J segment 2 bases; nucleotides outside the gene matches: 6. CDR3 loop: CSAATSGGITDTQYF. CDR3 nucleotide sequence: TGCAGTGCCGCTACTAGCGGGGGGATCACAGATACGCAGTATTTT.

This clonotype was observed many times. The chain combines TRBV2 with TRBJ2-7, with a weak D call TRBD1 (5 bases). Germline values: CDR1 SNHLY, CDR2 FYNNEI. The CDR3 has 11 amino acids. The germline V and J ends were trimmed by 8 bases and 4 bases, with 9 bases remaining between them. CDR3 protein: CASSGHYEQYF. The CDR3 DNA reads as TGTGCCAGCTCAGGACATTACGAGCAGTACTTC. Full variable domain (rest looked up from reference TRBV2 and TRBJ2-7): EPEVTQTPSHQVTQMGQEVILRCVPISNHLYFYWYRQILGQKVEFLVSFYNNEISEKSEIFDDQFSVERPDGSNFTLKIRSTKLEDSAMYFCASSGHYEQYFGPGTRLTVT.

This clonotype has at least ten counts. V is TRBV7-2 and J is TRBJ2-2; D gene unclear. CDR3 size: 12 residues. CDR1 is SGHTA and CDR2 is FQGNSA in the germline V gene. V lost 2 bases and J lost 4, with 2 bases in between. The CDR3 sequence is CASSLITGELFF. The CDR3 DNA follows: TGTGCCAGCAGCTTAATCACCGGGGAGCTGTTTTTT.

The chain employs TRBV3-1 and TRBJ2-1; 11 bases agree with TRBD2. The germline V gene has CDR1 LGHDT and CDR2 YNNKEL (reference sequence). J was trimmed by 7 bases and V by 2 bases; bases with no gene match: 7. The CDR3 spans 16 residues. CDR3 sequence reads: CASSQPFTSGGNEQFF. As DNA, the CDR3 is TGTGCCAGCAGCCAACCTTTTACTAGCGGGGGAAATGAGCAGTTCTTC.

This clonotype was observed at least ten times. This chain uses TRBV3-1 with TRBJ1-4; maybe TRBD1 (5 bases). This CDR3 spans 16 amino acids. CDR1 and CDR2 (germline): LGHDT, YNNKEL (reference sequence). The ends were cut back, 5 bases at V and 6 bases at J, with 19 bases in the middle. CDR3 nucleotides: TGTGCCAGCAGCGACAGACTAGGTGGGGTTTATGAAAAACTGTTTTTT. This codes for CASSDRLGGVYEKLFF.

V usage is TRBV28 and J usage is TRBJ2-1, with D perhaps matching TRBD1 (6 bases). The CDR3 runs to 15 residues. Germline CDR1 and CDR2: MDHEN and SYDVKM. Trimming left V 5 bases short and J 9 bases short, with 20 bases between. CDR3 DNA sequence: TGTGCCAGCAGTCCCCGGACAGCCCGGCAGGGTGAGCAGTTCTTC. Its protein product is CASSPRTARQGEQFF. Full variable domain (missing parts from reference TRBV28 and TRBJ2-1): DVKVTQSSRYLVKRTGEKVFLECVQDMDHENMFWYRQDPGLGLRLIYFSYDVKMKEKGDIPEGYSVSREKKERFSLILESASTNQTSMYLCASSPRTARQGEQFFGPGTRLTVL.

This clonotype showed up many times. The CDR3: CASSFGLAGGTGANVLTF. CDR3 in DNA: TGCGCCAGCAGCTTTGGACTAGCGGGAGGAACTGGGGCCAACGTCCTGACTTTC. V and J are TRBV5-1 and TRBJ2-6, with 14 nucleotides matching TRBD2. CDR1 and CDR2 from the germline V gene are SGHRS and YFSETQ. The CDR3 runs 18 residues. The junction had 3 bases not matched to a gene; V was cut back by 2 bases and J by 2 bases.

This clonotype was observed at least ten times. The chain joins TRBV7-9 to TRBJ2-3; D gene uncertain. From germline, CDR1 is SEHNR and CDR2 FQNEAQ (reference sequence). V lost 5 bases and J 5 bases, leaving 5 bases between the germline ends. CDR3 length: 11 amino acids. The CDR3 here is CASSIGDTQYF. CDR3 bases: TGTGCCAGCAGCATAGGAGATACGCAGTATTTT.

The gene calls are TRBV7-8 and TRBJ1-5; D might be TRBD1 (5 bases). The CDR3 length is 14 residues. Germline values: CDR1 SGHVS, CDR2 FQNEAQ. Trimming took 7 bases from V and 3 from J, leaving 13 bases between them. The CDR3 here is CASTPGRINQPQHF. The CDR3 DNA reads TGTGCCAGCACCCCGGGACGGATCAATCAGCCCCAGCATTTT. The full variable domain, with the rest looked up from reference TRBV7-8 and TRBJ1-5, is GAGVSQSPRYKVAKRGQDVALRCDPISGHVSLFWYQQALGQGPEFLTYFQNEAQLDKSGLPSDRFFAERPEGSVSTLKIQRTQQEDSAVYLCASTPGRINQPQHFGDGTRLSIL.

The chain recombines TRBV10-3 with TRBJ2-4, with TRBD2 matching 8 bases. CDR1 is ENHRY, CDR2 SYGVKD, per germline. This CDR3 is 17 amino acids long. V lost 11 bases and J lost 0; bases outside the gene matches: 15. The CDR3 nucleotides read TGTGCCCCCCGGGGTAGCGGGACCCGGGGAGCCAAAAACATTCAGTACTTC. Encoded protein: CAPRGSGTRGAKNIQYF.

There are a few counts of this clonotype. The chain uses TRBV7-9 and TRBJ2-7; 13 bases map to TRBD2. CDR3 length equals 14 residues. Germline V lookup: CDR1 SEHNR, CDR2 FQNEAQ (reference sequence). The V segment lost 8 bases and the J segment 3 bases; nucleotides outside the gene matches: 4. The CDR3 loop is CASALAGGLYEQYF. The CDR3 nucleotides are TGTGCCAGCGCACTAGCGGGAGGGCTCTACGAGCAGTACTTC.

This clonotype was counted a few times. The J gene is TRBJ2-3, the V gene TRBV20-1, with 9 bases matching TRBD2. V shed 3 bases, J shed 2 bases, and the junction held 6 bases outside the gene matches. The length of the CDR3 is 15 residues. The germline V gene has CDR1 DFQATT and CDR2 SNEGSKA (reference sequence). The CDR3 spells CSASSLAGITDTQYF. DNA of the CDR3: TGCAGTGCTAGTTCGCTAGCGGGAATCACAGATACGCAGTATTTT.

V is TRBV7-3 and J is TRBJ1-3, with TRBD1 as a possible D gene (5 bases). The germline V gene encodes CDR1 SGHTA and CDR2 FQGTGA. The V end lost 2 bases, the J end lost 3 bases, and 11 bases lay between the germline ends. This CDR3 comprises 15 residues. This CDR3 is CASSLGGMDGNTIYF. CDR3 in DNA: TGTGCCAGCAGCTTAGGGGGGATGGATGGAAACACCATATATTTT.

This clonotype was seen a few times. CDR3 residues: CASSRSGTSVEQFF. In DNA form, the CDR3 reads TGTGCCAGCAGCCGGTCCGGGACTAGCGTTGAGCAGTTCTTC. The chain links TRBV14 to TRBJ2-1, with TRBD2 identical over 10 bases. This CDR3 spans 14 amino acids. The trim removed 4 bases at V and 9 bases at J, leaving 6 bases unmatched. Germline loops: CDR1 SGHDN, CDR2 FVKESK. Variable domain in full (rest from reference TRBV14 and TRBJ2-1): EAGVTQFPSHSVIEKGQTVTLRCDPISGHDNLYWYRRVMGKEIKFLLHFVKESKQDESGMPNNRFLAERTGGTYSTLKVQPAELEDSGVYFCASSRSGTSVEQFFGPGTRLTVL.

The rearrangement joins TRBV28 to TRBJ2-1; TRBD2 matches 7 bases. From germline, CDR1 is MDHEN and CDR2 SYDVKM. The V segment lost 5 bases and the J segment 4 bases; nucleotides outside the gene matches: 8. There are 15 residues in the CDR3. The CDR3 DNA sequence: TGTGCCAGCAGTAAAAGTAGCGGGCGGTACAATGAGCAGTTCTTC. Protein product: CASSKSSGRYNEQFF.